This T cell receptor (beta chain) was found in a study of HIV-infected patients and healthy controls. Germline V gives CDR1 MRHNA, CDR2 SNTAGT. The CDR3 runs to 14 residues. Germline trimming cut 6 bases from V and 0 bases from J; bases unmatched to any gene: 4. TCRdb reprocessed the 5' RACE reads with MiXCR, giving one entry per CDR3 protein. Here the sample spans about 64,000 distinct CDR3 sequences, less than 20% being singletons. This clonotype occurred many times. The sequence was collected from a human donor in good health. The sample consisted of CD4+ T cells from blood. V is TRBV6-4 and J is TRBJ1-1, with 7 bases identical to TRBD1. The CDR3 DNA reads TGTGCCAGCAGCGTGGACAGGCTGAACACTGAAGCTTTCTTT. Amino acid sequence: CASSVDRLNTEAFF.